This T cell receptor (beta chain) was retrieved from a study of graft-versus-host responses after intestinal transplantation (dated by TCRdb to 2020 to 2023). At the level of the whole study: The transplants that recipients received were multivisceral, liver-intestinal, or isolated intestinal. Every recipient was given anti-thymocyte globulin induction, then maintenance tacrolimus and steroids for 2 to 3 years. Graft-versus-host and host-versus-graft alloreactive T cell clones were tracked in the graft, circulation and bone marrow after intestinal transplantation using bulk TCR-beta CDR3 sequencing. To identify alloreactive clones, pre-transplant mixed lymphocyte reaction products were sequenced and compared with unstimulated pre-transplant donor and recipient T cells. The cohort enrolled approximately 24 intestinal transplant recipients including one retransplant, and a few patients lacking pretransplant specimens were excluded. Donor T cell macrochimerism was defined as a peak of at least 4% donor T cells among recipient peripheral blood mononuclear cells. Samples from three later patients were sequenced in-house on an Illumina MiSeq with MiXCR processing rather than by the commercial service. Paper-wide results and their limitations: The relatively low number and heterogeneity of intestinal transplant patients limited the conclusions. GvH clones were detected in recipient bone marrow, and some of these GvH clones were observed earlier in ileal mucosa or blood, consistent with an intestinal mucosal origin. High GvH to HvG T cell clonal ratios were observed in the allografts of patients with donor T cell macrochimerism. Early after transplant, peak levels of circulating GvH clones were found to be associated with declines in HvG clones.

Per the publication, the time point label means: cells obtained before transplantation from donor or recipient. CD3+CD4+ and CD3+CD8+ populations were FACS-sorted from unstimulated pre-transplant donor and recipient cells taken from spleen or lymph nodes. Library generation was performed with the immunoSEQ multiplex PCR assay. For most patients, genomic DNA was isolated with the Qiagen DNeasy Blood and Tissue Kit and sent frozen to Adaptive Biotechnologies for TCR sequencing. High-throughput TCR-beta CDR3 sequencing of genomic DNA from most patients was performed by Adaptive Biotechnologies. On the authors' methods: Adaptive's ImmunoSEQ software was the source of the TCR sequencing data for roughly 19 patients, while a few other patients were processed with MiXCR and VDJtools. To correct CD4 versus CD8 sorting errors, sequences present in both subsets at a frequency ratio below 5:1 were removed. Because the origin of CDR3 nucleotide sequences shared between donor and recipient could not be assigned, those sequences were removed. To count as alloreactive, a clone needed at least 2-fold expansion over unstimulated cells and a minimum CFSE-low frequency of 0.002% (template counts) or 0.001% (read counts). Clones detected in sequenced pre-transplant spleen, lymph node, or MLR CFSE-low populations of the donor or recipient were defined as mappable. Cumulative frequency of alloreactive clones was calculated as a percentage of all sequences weighted by copy number. Imported from immuneACCESS, the table was reduced by TCRdb to in-frame sequences with V and J called. These copies leave out some clones; in studies compared against another copy, an unresolved V gene accounts for under half, and the cause of the remainder is not known. The V and J calls and clone size come from that table; D and trimming were worked out from the DNA. This sample lists about 110,000 clones; roughly 92% were detected once. The ten largest clones represent roughly 0.23% of the sample.

Deletion took 4 bases off V and 4 bases off J, with a span of 11 bases between the germline ends. There are 14 amino acids in the CDR3, from cysteine to phenylalanine inclusive. The kept DNA is CDR3 alone, 42 bases in frame from the first base. CDR1 and CDR2 were assigned from the germline V gene as ENHRY and SYGVKD. As to this clone: No antigen is known for it. No qualities accompany the bases; no much larger clone lies one base away.

This chain joins TRBV10-3 to TRBJ1-3, with no D gene named confidently. The clonotype was recovered from a human donor who was the organ donor for an intestinal transplant. Source: unstimulated CD4+ T cells sorted from spleen or lymph node cells, taken before transplant. This receptor carries the CDR3 CAISGLGNGNTIYF. The DNA sequence is as follows: TGTGCCATCAGTGGTCTGGGGAACGGAAACACCATATATTTT.